Below are 28 T cell receptor beta chains sequenced from a single sample in a study of blood T cell repertoires in COVID-19. Generated by immunoSEQ multiplex PCR, the TCRdb table keeps only in-frame clones and is missing some. The sample records 430,000 or so clones, approximately 88% being singletons. Material: PBMCs or T cells enriched from blood (not recorded which). Every receptor here comes from a woman aged 40 to 55 who had recovered from COVID-19.

A remark on this clone: This sample also contains other DNA sequences that code for the same CDR3. The gene calls are TRBV7-2 and TRBJ1-1, with 8 bases identical to TRBD1. This CDR3 has 13 residues. V shed 5 bases, J shed 1 base, and the junction held 0 bases outside the gene matches. The germline gives CDR1 SGHTA, CDR2 FQGNSA. The CDR3 spells CASSQGANTEAFF. As DNA, the CDR3 is TGTGCCAGCAGCCAGGGGGCGAACACTGAAGCTTTCTTT.

The CDR3 is CASSPGRGWAKNIQYF. The CDR3 DNA is TGTGCCAGCAGCCCCGGGCGGGGGTGGGCCAAAAACATTCAGTACTTC. The chain has TRBV5-6 and TRBJ2-4, with 7 bases matching TRBD2. Germline V lookup: CDR1 SGHDT, CDR2 YYEEEE. The CDR3 extends over 16 amino acids. J gave up 1 base and V 4 bases, and 8 bases lay outside the gene matches.

This clone was found once. The V gene is TRBV6-5, the J gene TRBJ2-3, with TRBD2 matching over 10 bases. Germline loops: CDR1 MNHEY, CDR2 SVGAGI. The CDR3 loop spans 16 amino acids. J was trimmed by 5 bases and V by 2 bases; bases with no gene match: 7. CDR3 sequence (DNA): TGTGCCAGCAGTTACGCCGCAGCGGGAGGGGGAGATACGCAGTATTTT. Translating it yields CASSYAAAGGGDTQYF.

This rearrangement joins TRBV3-1 (or the pseudogene TRBV3-2) to TRBJ2-1, with 9 bases lining up with TRBD2. The V segment lost 5 bases and the J segment 8 bases; nucleotides outside the gene matches: 10. Germline lookup yields CDR1 LGHDT and CDR2 YNNKEL (reference sequence). The CDR3 has 15 residues. CDR3 bases: TGTGCCAGCAGCGAACTAGCGGGCGAAGGGGATGAGCAGTTCTTC. This gives the protein CASSELAGEGDEQFF.

The genes are TRBV5-1 and TRBJ2-7; D is possibly TRBD1 (5 bases). Germline V lookup: CDR1 SGHRS, CDR2 YFSETQ. With 4 bases removed from V and 2 bases from J, the gap between germline ends came to 13 bases. The CDR3 totals 14 residues. The chain's CDR3 is CASSVDSGTYEQYF. The CDR3, as DNA: TGCGCCAGCAGCGTTGACAGTGGCACCTACGAGCAGTACTTC.

This rearrangement joins TRBV5-4 to TRBJ1-4; the D gene is possibly TRBD1 (5 bases). From germline, CDR1 is SGHNT and CDR2 YYREEE (reference sequence). V shed 1 base and J shed 10 bases, with 11 bases lying between them. The CDR3 length is 13 residues. CDR3: CASSLSGGGKLFF. The CDR3 DNA is TGTGCCAGCAGCTTGTCGGGCGGGGGAAAACTGTTTTTT.

This clone was counted only a few times. The J gene is TRBJ1-4, the V gene TRBV2, with D unclear. The CDR3 is 16 amino acids. Looked up from germline, CDR1 is SNHLY and CDR2 is FYNNEI. The V and J ends lost 6 bases and 4 bases respectively, with 18 bases between them. The CDR3 DNA reads TGTGCCAGCAGCCTAGGAGGGCTCCTGGTTAATGAAAAACTGTTTTTT. Residues: CASSLGGLLVNEKLFF.

This chain uses TRBV7-2 with TRBJ2-2; tentative D call: TRBD1 (6 bases). The CDR3 runs to 16 residues. V dropped 0 bases and J dropped 0 bases, with 8 bases sitting between them. Germline values: CDR1 SGHTA, CDR2 FQGNSA. The CDR3 is CASSLARQANTGELFF. In nucleotides, the CDR3 is TGTGCCAGCAGCTTAGCCAGACAGGCGAACACCGGGGAGCTGTTTTTT.

This chain uses TRBV24-1 with TRBJ1-2; no clear D. V was trimmed by 5 bases and J by 4 bases, leaving 16 bases between them. CDR1 KGHDR and CDR2 SFDVKD come from the germline V gene. The CDR3 runs 15 residues. The CDR3 DNA reads TGTGCCACCAGTGCCTCTGAAGGGCGGGGCTATGGCTACACCTTC. It codes for CATSASEGRGYGYTF.

This chain connects TRBV6-2 or TRBV6-3 to TRBJ1-1; D is unclear. This CDR3 is 11 amino acids long. Trimming removed 6 bases from V and 7 bases from J, with 9 bases in between. Germline V lookup: CDR1 MNHEY, CDR2 SVGEGT. This CDR3 is CASSLNIEAFF. The CDR3 bases are TGTGCCAGCAGCCTAAATATTGAAGCTTTCTTT.

The genes are TRBV7-2 and TRBJ2-3; D ambiguous. The germline CDR1 and CDR2 sequences are SGHTA and FQGNSA. The CDR3 consists of 13 residues. Trimming took off 4 bases at V and 4 bases at J, with 9 bases between the two ends. CDR3 bases: TGTGCCAGCAGCTCCCACGAGGCAGATACGCAGTATTTT. Amino acid sequence: CASSSHEADTQYF.

The rearrangement links TRBV5-4 to TRBJ2-2; D is undetermined. Germline V gene sequence: CDR1 SGHNT, CDR2 YYREEE (reference sequence). This CDR3 has 16 amino acids. V shed 0 bases and J shed 1 base, with 10 bases lying between them. CDR3 in DNA: TGTGCCAGCAGCTTGGGGGCAAAGAGGAACACCGGGGAGCTGTTTTTT. Protein product: CASSLGAKRNTGELFF.

The chain carries TRBV25-1 and TRBJ2-7; 9 bases match TRBD2. The ends lost 9 bases at V and 5 bases at J; junction bases unmatched: 2. The germline CDR1 and CDR2 sequences are MGHDK and SYGVNS. This CDR3 has 11 residues. Written as DNA, the CDR3 is TGTGCCAGTGCTAGCGGGAACGAGCAGTACTTC. Translated: CASASGNEQYF.

This clone was seen more than once but under ten times. This sequence joins TRBV5-3 and TRBJ1-2; no firm D call. TRBV5-3 is an ORF, and what it does is uncertain. This CDR3 spans 12 amino acids. With 2 bases removed from V and 7 bases from J, the gap between germline ends came to 9 bases. The CDR3 loop reads CARSFRWSGYTF. The CDR3 DNA is TGTGCCAGAAGCTTTAGGTGGAGTGGCTACACCTTC.

The chain is built from TRBV7-6 and TRBJ2-7; TRBD2 matches at 12 bases. Germline V lookup: CDR1 SGHVS, CDR2 FNYEAQ. The CDR3 loop spans 16 amino acids. V lost 4 bases and J lost 4; bases outside the gene matches: 8. CDR3 loop: CASSYMTSGSVYEQYF. The CDR3 nucleotides are TGTGCCAGCAGCTATATGACTAGCGGGAGCGTATACGAGCAGTACTTC.

The CDR3 protein is CASSARGTGVTEAFF. The DNA of the CDR3 is TGTGCCAGCAGCGCCAGGGGGACAGGGGTCACTGAAGCTTTCTTT. The rearrangement links TRBV7-9 to TRBJ1-1; the match to TRBD1 covers 10 bases. The junction had 7 bases not matched to a gene; V was cut back by 5 bases and J by 4 bases. Germline CDR1 reads SEHNR; CDR2 reads FQNEAQ (reference sequence). The CDR3 extends over 15 amino acids.

This clone was found a few times. This sequence joins TRBV6-5 and TRBJ2-1, with D possibly matching TRBD1 (6 bases). Trimming took 7 bases from V and 10 from J, leaving 17 bases between them. Germline-derived CDR1 and CDR2 are MNHEY and SVGAGI. This CDR3 has 13 amino acids. CDR3 sequence (DNA): TGTGCCAGCAAACGATACGTACAGGGAGAGCAGTTCTTC. It encodes CASKRYVQGEQFF.

The chain carries TRBV12-5 and TRBJ2-3, with D hard to call. This CDR3 has 15 residues. Between the trimmed V and J ends, which lost 7 bases and 5 bases, there was a span of 19 bases. CDR1 LGHNT and CDR2 FRNRAP come from the germline V gene. This CDR3 is CASESWSGAQDTQYF. The CDR3 DNA reads TGTGCTAGTGAGTCATGGTCGGGTGCACAAGATACGCAGTATTTT.

The chain joins TRBV19 to TRBJ2-2, with TRBD1 matching 7 bases. V trimming: 8 bases; J trimming: 0 bases; junction bases outside the gene matches: 3. This CDR3 region has 14 residues. Germline lookup yields CDR1 LNHDA and CDR2 SQIVND (reference sequence). DNA of the CDR3: TGTGCCAGTTTCGGGACAGCGAACACCGGGGAGCTGTTTTTT. This sequence encodes CASFGTANTGELFF.

This CDR3 reads CASTTSDEQYF. CDR3 nucleotide sequence: TGTGCCAGCACCACAAGCGACGAGCAGTACTTC. The chain employs TRBV7-9 and TRBJ2-7, with D unresolved. This CDR3 is 11 amino acids long. V was trimmed by 7 bases and J by 5 bases, leaving 9 bases between them. The germline gives CDR1 SEHNR, CDR2 FQNEAQ (reference sequence).

This clone occurred once. The genes are TRBV5-1 and TRBJ2-7; tentative D call: TRBD2 (6 bases). This CDR3 comprises 13 residues. Germline V gene lookup returns CDR1 SGHRS and CDR2 YFSETQ. Deletions cut 7 bases from V and 3 bases from J, with 14 bases between. The CDR3 bases are TGCGCCAGCCGAAAGGCGGGGAACTACGAGCAGTACTTC. It codes for CASRKAGNYEQYF.

DNA for the CDR3: TGTGCCAGCAGCCCCCGACTAGCGAACTACAATGAGCAGTTCTTC. It specifies CASSPRLANYNEQFF. This sequence joins TRBV9 and TRBJ2-1; the match to TRBD2 covers 8 bases. Germline-derived CDR1 and CDR2 are SGDLS and YYNGEE. The V gene end was trimmed by 4 bases and the J gene end by 3 bases; junction bases not matched to a gene: 6. The CDR3 has 15 amino acids.

The chain links TRBV11-3 to TRBJ2-1; D perhaps matches TRBD2 (6 bases). This CDR3 comprises 13 residues. Germline loops: CDR1 SGHNT, CDR2 YENEEA. The V end was cut by 8 bases, the J end by 10 bases, with 18 bases between. This CDR3 reads CASGWTLAGEQFF. Here the CDR3 DNA reads TGTGCCAGCGGGTGGACACTCGCGGGAGAGCAGTTCTTC. Based on the CDR3 plus reference TRBV11-3 and TRBJ2-1, the full variable domain is EAGVVQSPRYKIIEKKQPVAFWCNPISGHNTLYWYLQNLGQGPELLIRYENEEAVDDSQLPKDRFSAERLKGVDSTLKIQPAELGDSAVYLCASGWTLAGEQFFGPGTRLTVL.

CDR3 bases: TGTGCCACCAGCGGACCGGGACAGAACTTCAATGAGCAGTTCTTC. As protein: CATSGPGQNFNEQFF. The gene calls are TRBV15 and TRBJ2-1; 7 bases match TRBD1. V lost 5 bases to trimming and J lost 6 bases; unmatched junction nucleotides: 10. CDR1 and CDR2 (germline): LNHNV, YYDKDF (reference sequence). There are 15 residues in the CDR3.

The chain has TRBV9 and TRBJ1-1, with D perhaps TRBD1 (5 bases). This CDR3 has 15 amino acids. V lost 1 base and J lost 1, with 11 bases in between. Per the germline V gene, CDR1 is SGDLS and CDR2 is YYNGEE. The CDR3 DNA reads as TGTGCCAGCAGCGTATTTTTGGGGGGGAACACTGAAGCTTTCTTT. As protein: CASSVFLGGNTEAFF.

V gene TRBV27 combines with J gene TRBJ2-7; no clear D gene. Germline CDR1 reads MNHEY; CDR2 reads SMNVEV (reference sequence). Trimming removed 5 bases from V and 0 bases from J, with 11 bases in between. The CDR3 is made up of 14 amino acids. The CDR3 nucleotides read TGTGCCAGCAGTCCCCAACACATCTCCTACGAGCAGTACTTC. This encodes CASSPQHISYEQYF.

A single count supports this clone. This rearrangement joins TRBV12-5 to TRBJ2-7; 10 bases fit TRBD2. This CDR3 contains 15 residues. The germline V gene has CDR1 LGHNT and CDR2 FRNRAP. V lost 1 base and J lost 3; bases outside the gene matches: 3. CDR3 in DNA: TGTGCTAGTGGTTTGGCTAGCGGGAGTATCTACGAGCAGTACTTC. It is translated as CASGLASGSIYEQYF.

DNA of the CDR3: TGTGCCAGCAGTGAACCAGGTTGGAACACTGAAGCTTTCTTT. Translated, it gives CASSEPGWNTEAFF. The gene calls are TRBV6-1 and TRBJ1-1; no clear D. V lost 2 bases and J 1 base, leaving 8 bases between the germline ends. This CDR3 spans 14 amino acids. Germline V lookup: CDR1 MNHNS, CDR2 SASEGT.